The clone carrying this TCR beta chain has a handful of counts. The authors' processing: Cell counts per sample came from amplifying reference gene primers. Profiled with immunoSEQ multiplex PCR; TCRdb holds only in-frame clones, not every one. V and J calls and clone size are those listed in that table; D and trimming were worked out from the DNA. Counted here are under 150,000 clones, roughly 78% occurring once; the ten biggest clones make up 3.5% to 4.5%. These data belong to a study of blood T cell repertoires in COVID-19. Study as a whole: Spain, Italy and the United States supplied samples that represented acute and convalescent COVID-19. The cDNA or gDNA used as material had been derived from T cells, B-cell-depleted T cells, or PBMCs.

The V segment lost 2 bases and the J segment 5 bases; nucleotides outside the gene matches: 5. The CDR3 consists of 15 residues. Germline CDR1 and CDR2: SGHKS and YYEKEE (reference sequence). The specimen sequenced was peripheral blood. This chain joins TRBV5-5 and TRBJ2-2; 8 bases are shared with TRBD1. The source of this sequence is a man aged 55 to 70 with acute or convalescent COVID-19. CDR3 region: CASSFQGAQTGELFF. The CDR3 DNA reads TGTGCCAGCAGCTTTCAGGGGGCGCAAACCGGGGAGCTGTTTTTT. Complete variable domain (other parts from reference TRBV5-5 and TRBJ2-2): DAGVTQSPTHLIKTRGQQVTLRCSPISGHKSVSWYQQVLGQGPQFIFQYYEKEERGRGNFPDRFSARQFPNYSSELNVNALLLGDSALYLCASSFQGAQTGELFFGEGSRLTVL.